The 8 T cell receptor beta chains in this list originate from one sample, sequenced in a study of regulatory T cells in long-lasting Graves disease (dated by TCRdb to the early 2020s). Library method: multiplex PCR. Sequencing used an Illumina HiSeq 4000. iRepertoire HTBI primers and Arm-PCR amplification of CDR3 regions were used to construct TCR beta libraries. TCRdb cleaned the public reads at Q25 with fastp, built clones with MiXCR and kept in-frame beta chains. Each record represents a unique CDR3 protein, reported with the most common genes and DNA among its rows. Here the sample has a few hundred thousand distinct CDR3 sequences; 10% to 15% occur a single time. Approximately 19% of the sample is held by the ten biggest clonotypes. This sample's time point label indicates: newly diagnosed GD, antithyroid drugs for less than 3 months. For both TCR sequencing and RNA sequencing, RNA was extracted from PBMCs using TRIzol.

This sample was shared with a second study, whose subject was T cells in Graves' hyperthyroidism and ophthalmopathy.

The source was peripheral blood mononuclear cells (PBMCs), collected at new diagnosis, from a patient treated with antithyroid drugs. These receptors all come from a woman younger than 30 with Graves disease. Donor details come from another sample of the same person, matched by shared clones.

Concerning this clonotype itself: This may be a read error, as it is one base from a much larger clone. The chain recombines TRBV3-2 with TRBJ1-4. TRBV3-2 is marked as a pseudogene. The CDR3 runs to 14 residues. The CDR3 reads CSSSHGSPNEKLFF. DNA of the CDR3: TGTTCCAGCAGCCACGGGTCTCCTAATGAAAAACTGTTTTTT.

This clonotype was counted ten times or more. The gene calls are TRBV7-3 and TRBJ2-3; D not resolved. The CDR3 spans 12 residues. V was trimmed by 5 bases and J by 4 bases, leaving 7 bases between them. Germline assignment: CDR1 SGHTA and CDR2 FQGTGA. The CDR3 nucleotides are TGTGCCAGCAGCCCCCCCTCAGATACGCAGTATTTT. Amino acid sequence: CASSPPSDTQYF. Filled out from reference TRBV7-3 and TRBJ2-3, the complete variable domain reads GAGVSQTPSNKVTEKGKYVELRCDPISGHTALYWYRQSLGQGPEFLIYFQGTGAADDSGLPNDRFFAVRPEGSVSTLKIQRTERGDSAVYLCASSPPSDTQYFGPGTRLTVL.

This clonotype was seen only a few times. This chain uses TRBV30 with TRBJ1-4; TRBD1 matches 9 bases. J was trimmed by 9 bases and V by 3 bases; bases with no gene match: 11. Per germline, CDR1 GTSNPN and CDR2 SVGIG (reference sequence). This CDR3 has 15 residues. In nucleotides, the CDR3 is TGTGCCTGGAGGGACCCCGGGACAGGGAAGCAAAAACTGTTTTTT. This encodes CAWRDPGTGKQKLFF. Supplemented by reference TRBV30 and TRBJ1-4, the full variable domain reads SQTIHQWPATLVQPVGSPLSLECTVEGTSNPNLYWYRQAAGRGLQLLFYSVGIGQISSEVPQNLSASRPQDRQFILSSKKLLLSDSGFYLCAWRDPGTGKQKLFFGSGTQLSVL.

The chain is built from TRBV19 and TRBJ1-4, with a possible D match to TRBD1 (5 bases). The V end was cut by 5 bases, the J end by 7 bases, with 14 bases between. This CDR3 contains 14 residues. Germline CDR1 reads LNHDA; CDR2 reads SQIVND (reference sequence). The CDR3 bases are TGTGCCAGTAGTCCGGTCAGGGTGGGTGAAAAACTGTTTTTT. Protein: CASSPVRVGEKLFF.

V usage is TRBV4-3 and J usage is TRBJ2-1, with D perhaps matching TRBD2 (6 bases). V was cut by 4 bases and J by 4 bases, with 14 bases left in between. Germline V gene data show CDR1 as LGHNA and CDR2 as YSLEER. The CDR3 runs to 15 residues. CDR3 sequence: CASSPSSGLYNEQFF. In DNA, the CDR3 is TGCGCCAGCAGCCCCTCCAGCGGGCTTTACAATGAGCAGTTCTTC.

On this clonotype itself: A much larger clone lies one base from this, so it may be a read error. The conserved final phenylalanine or tryptophan is absent from the CDR3, which likely points to a read error. The genes are TRBV28 and TRBJ1-4; D possibly corresponds to TRBD1 (5 bases). The germline CDR1 and CDR2 sequences are MDHEN and SYDVKM. The CDR3 is 15 amino acids. Trimming cost V 2 bases and J 5 bases, with 12 bases left between them. The DNA for the CDR3 is TGTGCCAGCAGTTTAGGGGGGACGGCGAATGAAAAACTGTTTCTT. Protein sequence: CASSLGGTANEKLFL.

The table lists this clonotype with many counts. The chain couples TRBV24-1 to TRBJ1-1, with D unresolved. There are 16 residues in the CDR3. Trimming removed 4 bases at V and 4 bases at J, with 18 bases between. Looked up from germline, CDR1 is KGHDR and CDR2 is SFDVKD. The CDR3 spells CATSEKGDLKGTEAFF. DNA of the CDR3: TGTGCCACCAGTGAAAAGGGAGACTTAAAGGGCACTGAAGCTTTCTTT.

This clonotype was counted at least ten times. V and J are TRBV6-5 and TRBJ2-2, with 9 positions matching TRBD1. CDR1 MNHEY and CDR2 SVGAGI come from the germline V gene. The CDR3 is 15 amino acids. V was pared by 2 bases and J by 4 bases, with 2 bases of the junction left unmatched. This CDR3 reads CASSYAGQGTGELFF. DNA of the CDR3: TGTGCCAGCAGTTACGCGGGACAGGGCACCGGGGAGCTGTTTTTT.